These 22 T cell receptor beta chains were sequenced from one sample in a study of Ad26.COV2.S vaccination and SARS-CoV-2 variants. The protocol was immunoSEQ multiplex PCR, while the TCRdb copy is restricted to in-frame clones and leaves out a portion. This sample has about 460,000 clones, with 70% to 90% found just once. Treatment given: approximately 18 received Ad26.COV2.S at low or high dose, single or two shots; about 5 received placebo; per-sample allocation not given. Day 63 after the first vaccine or placebo injection was the time point for sampling. This specimen consisted of peripheral blood, obtained in a trial of Ad26.COV2.S vaccine versus placebo. These receptors all come from a person aged 18-65 years who received the Ad26.COV2.S COVID-19 vaccine or a placebo.

As for this clone: In the same sample, other DNA sequences code for this CDR3. V and J are TRBV12-3 or TRBV12-4 and TRBJ1-5; D remains ambiguous. Between the trimmed V and J ends, which lost 3 bases and 1 base, there was a span of 4 bases. This CDR3 spans 13 amino acids. CDR3 residues: CASSLGSNQPQHF. In DNA form, the CDR3 reads TGTGCCAGCAGTTTGGGGAGCAATCAGCCCCAGCATTTT.

The V gene is TRBV4-2, the J gene TRBJ2-7, with 7 bases lining up with TRBD1. After removal of 0 bases from V and 1 base from J, the junction contained 6 bases not matched to a gene. The CDR3 loop spans 16 amino acids. Germline V gene data show CDR1 as LGHNA and CDR2 as YNFKEQ. For the CDR3, the DNA is TGTGCCAGCAGCCAAGAAGTCGGGGACAGTTCCTACGAGCAGTACTTC. This sequence encodes CASSQEVGDSSYEQYF.

The genes are TRBV3-1 (or the pseudogene TRBV3-2) and TRBJ1-1; no clear D gene. V was clipped by 0 bases and J by 2 bases, with 7 bases between them. This CDR3 has 14 amino acids. The germline V gene has CDR1 LGHDT and CDR2 YNNKEL (reference sequence). In nucleotides, the CDR3 is TGTGCCAGCAGCCAAGACTACAGAAACACTGAAGCTTTCTTT. Amino acids: CASSQDYRNTEAFF.

The chain joins TRBV6-5 to TRBJ1-1, with 7 nucleotides matching TRBD1. The CDR3 extends over 15 amino acids. Trimming took 6 bases from V and 5 from J; bases not matched to a gene: 12. Germline V CDR1 and CDR2: MNHEY, SVGAGI. The CDR3 region is CASRGLRGGWTEAFF. As DNA, the CDR3 is TGTGCCAGCAGAGGGCTCAGGGGGGGCTGGACTGAAGCTTTCTTT.

The CDR3 bases are TGTGCCAGCAGCCTGGGGGGGGGCTACACCTTC. It yields the protein CASSLGGGYTF. This chain joins TRBV6-5 and TRBJ1-2; D might be TRBD1 (5 bases). CDR1 is MNHEY, CDR2 SVGAGI, per germline. Deletions cut 6 bases from V and 8 bases from J, with 10 bases between. The CDR3 is 11 residues long.

V gene TRBV6-5 combines with J gene TRBJ1-2, with D unresolved. This CDR3 has 13 amino acids. Per germline, CDR1 MNHEY and CDR2 SVGAGI. Deletions cut 8 bases from V and 5 bases from J, with 15 bases between. The CDR3 DNA sequence: TGTGCCAGCCTCGAGCCCAGTCGGTATGGCTACACCTTC. Residues: CASLEPSRYGYTF.

This sequence joins TRBV3-1 (or the pseudogene TRBV3-2) and TRBJ2-5; D ambiguous. The CDR3 sequence is 17 residues long. Per the germline V gene, CDR1 is LGHDT and CDR2 is YNNKEL (reference sequence). V was shortened by 0 bases and J by 1 base, with 15 bases between the two germline ends. The CDR3 DNA is TGTGCCAGCAGCCAAGAGCAGGTCCTGGTGGGCCAAGAGACCCAGTACTTC. It codes for CASSQEQVLVGQETQYF.

The V call is TRBV6-1, the J call TRBJ1-5, with a tentative D call TRBD1 (5 bases). The CDR3 runs 15 residues. V was cut by 2 bases and J by 2 bases, with 10 bases left in between. Germline CDR1 and CDR2: MNHNS and SASEGT. The DNA for the CDR3 is TGTGCCAGCAGTGAATGGCAGGGAGGCAATCAGCCCCAGCATTTT. Residues: CASSEWQGGNQPQHF.

V is TRBV18 and J is TRBJ2-7; 7 nucleotides match TRBD2. This CDR3 is built from 15 residues. Trimming at V came to 3 bases and at J to 2 bases, leaving 7 bases not matched to a gene. Looked up from germline, CDR1 is KGHSH and CDR2 is LQKENI. The CDR3 region has the DNA TGTGCCAGCTCACCGCGTCTAGCGGTTCCCTACGAGCAGTACTTC. This sequence encodes CASSPRLAVPYEQYF.

The chain has TRBV18 and TRBJ1-6, with D perhaps TRBD1 (6 bases). V dropped 2 bases and J dropped 9 bases, with 14 bases sitting between them. The V gene's germline CDR1 is KGHSH and CDR2 LQKENI. CDR3 length equals 15 residues. The CDR3 loop is CASSPSQGYVSPLHF. CDR3 in DNA: TGTGCCAGCTCACCATCACAGGGATATGTTTCACCCCTCCACTTT.

The CDR3 DNA is TGTGCCAGCAGCTTAGTAGGCGAAACCCCCTATGGCTACACCTTC. Translation gives CASSLVGETPYGYTF. The rearrangement links TRBV11-2 to TRBJ1-2; D remains unclear. Trimming removed 1 base from V and 4 bases from J, with 13 bases in between. The CDR3 covers 15 residues. Germline V gives CDR1 SGHAT, CDR2 FQNNGV.

The rearrangement uses TRBV11-2 and TRBJ2-1; a weak D match, TRBD1 (6 bases). The CDR3 covers 15 residues. The germline V gene encodes CDR1 SGHAT and CDR2 FQNNGV. Trimming took off 4 bases at V and 4 bases at J, with 14 bases between the two ends. CDR3: CASSYRDRGYNEQFF. For the CDR3, the DNA is TGTGCCAGCAGCTACCGGGATAGGGGGTACAATGAGCAGTTCTTC.

The chain recombines TRBV4-3 with TRBJ1-2, with D hard to call. This CDR3 region has 13 residues. Trimming shortened V by 2 bases and J by 5 bases, and 9 bases separated the two germline ends. From germline, CDR1 is LGHNA and CDR2 YSLEER. The CDR3 loop reads CASSQSAGYGYTF. CDR3 sequence (DNA): TGCGCCAGCAGCCAAAGCGCGGGGTATGGCTACACCTTC.

This rearrangement joins TRBV3-1 (or the pseudogene TRBV3-2) to TRBJ1-6, with D hard to call. Trimming removed 3 bases from V and 7 bases from J, with 7 bases in between. Germline-derived CDR1 and CDR2 are LGHDT and YNNKEL (reference sequence). This CDR3 is 13 amino acids long. CDR3 DNA sequence: TGTGCCAGCAGCCACGTTGGGAATTCACCCCTCCACTTT. Amino acids: CASSHVGNSPLHF.

About this clone itself: The same CDR3 also results from other DNA sequences found in this sample. The CDR3 DNA follows: TGCAGTGCTAGTGGGCCTCCGGACGCAACTGGGAGAACTAATGAAAAACTGTTTTTT. Protein: CSASGPPDATGRTNEKLFF. The rearrangement uses TRBV20-1 and TRBJ1-4; unclear D gene. The CDR3 covers 19 residues. The germline CDR1 and CDR2 sequences are DFQATT and SNEGSKA (reference sequence). Trimming stripped 3 bases from V and 1 base from J, with 24 bases between.

Comment on this clone: This sample also contains other DNA sequences that code for the same CDR3. V usage is TRBV7-9 and J usage is TRBJ2-1, with TRBD2 matching 9 bases. Germline CDR1 is SEHNR and CDR2 is FQNEAQ (reference sequence). This CDR3 region has 15 residues. Germline trimming cut 3 bases from V and 7 bases from J; bases unmatched to any gene: 7. The DNA of the CDR3 is TGTGCCAGCAGCTTGGGTAGCGGGAGTTGGAATGAGCAGTTCTTC. The encoded protein is CASSLGSGSWNEQFF.

The chain carries TRBV6-5 and TRBJ1-4; TRBD1 is a possible D gene (5 bases). This CDR3 contains 15 residues. The V end lost 5 bases, the J end lost 11 bases, and 21 bases lay between the germline ends. Germline CDR1 is MNHEY and CDR2 is SVGAGI. The CDR3 nucleotides read TGTGCCAGCAGTCCACCAGGGACCCCCGTTGGGAAACTGTTTTTT. Translation: CASSPPGTPVGKLFF.

This chain links TRBV7-6 with TRBJ2-7; unclear D gene. The CDR3 is 14 amino acids. In germline, CDR1 is SGHVS, CDR2 FNYEAQ. Deletions cut 1 base from V and 2 bases from J, with 9 bases between. The DNA for the CDR3 is TGTGCCAGCAGCTTAGGGCCAACGCCCTACGAGCAGTACTTC. This codes for CASSLGPTPYEQYF.

J is TRBJ1-1 and V is TRBV7-9, with D maybe TRBD1 (5 bases). The V end was cut by 5 bases, the J end by 13 bases, with 20 bases between. The germline CDR1 and CDR2 sequences are SEHNR and FQNEAQ (reference sequence). CDR3 length: 13 residues. This CDR3 reads CASSRTGPLRNFF. The CDR3 coding sequence is TGTGCCAGCAGCAGAACGGGGCCGCTTAGAAATTTCTTT.

The gene calls are TRBV28 and TRBJ1-1; no firm D call. This CDR3 is 12 amino acids long. V lost 2 bases, J lost 3 bases, and 4 bases lay in between. Germline values: CDR1 MDHEN, CDR2 SYDVKM. CDR3 in DNA: TGTGCCAGCAGTTTAAAATACACTGAAGCTTTCTTT. It yields the protein CASSLKYTEAFF.

V gene TRBV3-1 (or the pseudogene TRBV3-2) combines with J gene TRBJ1-2, with 10 bases aligning to TRBD1. The CDR3 has 14 residues. Germline assignment: CDR1 LGHDT and CDR2 YNNKEL (reference sequence). V dropped 4 bases and J dropped 8; count of bases not matched to a gene: 7. The chain's CDR3 is CASSRPGTGVGYTF. The CDR3 coding sequence is TGTGCCAGCAGCCGACCCGGGACAGGGGTCGGCTACACCTTC.

This clone was observed a handful of times. The chain employs TRBV5-4 and TRBJ2-7; no firm D call. V was clipped by 2 bases and J by 2 bases, with 11 bases between them. Germline-derived CDR1 and CDR2 are SGHNT and YYREEE (reference sequence). The CDR3 consists of 14 residues. The CDR3 nucleotides read TGTGCCAGCAGCTTTGACACAACCGCCTACGAGCAGTACTTC. Translated: CASSFDTTAYEQYF.